This TCR beta chain comes out of a study of cytotoxic CD8 clonotypes in ibrutinib-treated CLL (TCRdb year 2021). Describing the broader study: The cohort was composed of approximately 11 relapsed/refractory and roughly 16 treatment-naive patients; IGHV unmutated status was identified in roughly 18 patients. Responses were partial in approximately 24 patients and complete in 2; after median approximately 5.5 years follow-up, about 14 stayed in remission and roughly twelve progressed. Cryopreserved peripheral blood mononuclear cells were obtained before treatment, at response, and at either sustained remission or disease progression. Every remission and progressive disease sample was obtained while ibrutinib was still being received by the patients. Response samples were obtained after a median of 12 months of treatment, with a range of about 6 to 36 months. Longitudinal samples were obtainable from about 30% of the roughly 90 participants in the trial. Samples averaged roughly 260,000 productive templates and 94,082 productive rearrangements. Summary of the overall study and its limitations: Sustained-remission and progressing patients did not have matched sampling times, and lymph node repertoires were not examined. Public clonotypes were rare and either shrank or stayed stable during treatment, and the rise in clonality at ibrutinib response reflected expansion of private clonotypes. Clonality increased at ibrutinib response, stayed stable in sustained remission, and fell back toward baseline at progression. At baseline, clonality was higher than in age-matched healthy donors and showed a strong correlation with circulating CD8+ T-cell counts.

For TCR beta library preparation, about 2.2 micrograms of genomic DNA were extracted from the cryopreserved PBMCs. Longitudinal blood samples from CLL patients on ibrutinib monotherapy were analyzed using high-throughput TCR beta sequencing. Patients were enrolled in a phase 2 open-label single-center ibrutinib monotherapy trial. Between the V and J ends, shortened by 0 bases and 5 bases respectively, the junction contains 8 bases. The germline V gene yields MDHEN for CDR1 and SYDVKM for CDR2. Including the terminal cysteine and phenylalanine, the CDR3 comprises 14 residues. The kept DNA is CDR3 alone, 42 bases in frame from the first base. The goal of deep resolution MiSeq sequencing was a depth between 1 in 1 million and 1 in 200,000 T cells, and coverage averaged 10x per clonotype. TCR beta libraries were generated with the immunoSEQ hsTCRB Kit. In the paper's pipeline: ImmunoSEQ Data Assistant and ImmunoSEQ Analyzer were used for data analysis, and V, D and J genes were assigned according to IMGT definitions. Clonality, which ranges from 0 to 1, was calculated as one minus the normalized Shannon entropy of productive rearrangement frequencies. Only overrepresented clonotypes making up at least 0.05% of the repertoire of each patient were included in the public clonotype analysis. More than ten age-matched healthy donor repertoires from immuneACCESS were used as controls for clonality. Entries here come from immuneACCESS through TCRdb and include only in-frame sequences with V and J called. Some clones fail to appear in such tables; in the studies checked, an unresolved V gene covers under half of the shortfall, and the cause of the remainder is unknown. The V and J calls and clone size come from that table; D and trimming were worked out from the DNA. This sample gives approximately 340,000 clones in total; roughly 70% of them show up just once. Roughly 6% of the sample belongs to the ten largest clones.

The table lists this clone with a few counts. The specificity of this receptor is unknown. Per-nucleotide qualities are absent, and no much larger clonotype sits a single base away. This TCR was sampled from a human donor with chronic lymphocytic leukemia. The sequence is built from TRBV28 and TRBJ1-5; the D gene is not confidently resolved. Source: PBMCs, taken after 36 months of ibrutinib treatment. The DNA sequence is given as TGTGCCAGCAGTTTATGGCAGAGTCATCAGCCCCAGCATTTT. This yields the protein CASSLWQSHQPQHF. When the CDR3 is completed using the reference TRBV28 and TRBJ1-5 genes on either side, the full variable domain is DVKVTQSSRYLVKRTGEKVFLECVQDMDHENMFWYRQDPGLGLRLIYFSYDVKMKEKGDIPEGYSVSREKKERFSLILESASTNQTSMYLCASSLWQSHQPQHFGDGTRLSIL.